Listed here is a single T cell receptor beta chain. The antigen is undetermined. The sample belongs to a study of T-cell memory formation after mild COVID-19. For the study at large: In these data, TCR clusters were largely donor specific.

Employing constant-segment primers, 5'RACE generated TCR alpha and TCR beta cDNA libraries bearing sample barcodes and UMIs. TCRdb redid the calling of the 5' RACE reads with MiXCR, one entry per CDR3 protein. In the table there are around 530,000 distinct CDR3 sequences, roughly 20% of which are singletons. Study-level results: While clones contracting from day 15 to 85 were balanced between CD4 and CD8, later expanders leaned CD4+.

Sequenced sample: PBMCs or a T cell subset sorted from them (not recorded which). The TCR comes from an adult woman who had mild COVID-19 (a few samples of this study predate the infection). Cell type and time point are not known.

Here the CDR3 reads CASSGQGANTEAFF. DNA for the CDR3: TGTGCCAGCAGTGGACAGGGTGCGAACACTGAAGCTTTCTTT. The chain combines TRBV6-6 with TRBJ1-1; 8 nucleotides match TRBD1. Germline values: CDR1 MNHNY, CDR2 SVGAGI (reference sequence). The CDR3 contains 14 residues. J was trimmed by 1 base and V by 5 bases; bases with no gene match: 3.